The 27 T cell receptor beta chains below all came from one sample that was sequenced in a study of T-cell reconstitution after alpha-beta-depleted transplantation in children. A library of TCRbeta sequences, prepared with unique molecular identifiers, was generated. Using its own MiXCR run on the PCR reads, TCRdb lists one record per CDR3 protein. This repertoire shows approximately 300,000 distinct CDR3 sequences, 10% found once; its top ten account for approximately 7%. The input for sequencing was PBMCs, taken before TCRalphabeta/CD19-depleted stem cell transplant. The receptors were sampled from a boy under two years old with acute myeloid leukemia, due to receive a stem cell transplant.

The rearrangement joins TRBV28 to TRBJ1-1, with 7 bases lining up with TRBD1. The CDR3 length is 17 residues. The germline V gene encodes CDR1 MDHEN and CDR2 SYDVKM. Trimming cost V 8 bases and J 0 bases; bases outside gene matches: 15. The CDR3 reads CASETGDVEFMNTEAFF. Here the CDR3 DNA reads TGTGCCAGCGAAACAGGGGACGTAGAATTTATGAACACTGAAGCTTTCTTT.

This clonotype was counted ten times or more. The V call is TRBV12-3 or TRBV12-4, the J call TRBJ2-5; no definite D call. V lost 3 bases and J lost 3, with 14 bases in between. This CDR3 is built from 15 residues. The CDR3 DNA is TGTGCCAGCAGTTTCTTTTACGAGGCGGAAGAGACCCAGTACTTC. Translated, it gives CASSFFYEAEETQYF.

The rearrangement links TRBV21-1 to TRBJ2-7; whether TRBD1, the table's D call, matches the DNA was not checked. TRBV21-1 corresponds to a pseudogene. The CDR3 has 14 residues. Here the CDR3 DNA reads TGTGCCAGCAGCAAAGTTCCAGCCCGGGGCGAGCAGTACTTC. Its protein product is CASSKVPARGEQYF.

This clonotype was counted at least ten times. The V and J genes are TRBV28 and TRBJ2-3, with D perhaps TRBD1 or TRBD2 (5 bases each). The CDR3 is made up of 13 amino acids. The germline V gene encodes CDR1 MDHEN and CDR2 SYDVKM. Trimming stripped 6 bases from V and 5 bases from J, with 12 bases between. As DNA, the CDR3 is TGTGCCAGCAGGGGGGTGAGTGGAGATACGCAGTATTTT. It yields the protein CASRGVSGDTQYF.

This clonotype was seen at least ten times. J is TRBJ2-5 and V is TRBV21-1. TRBV21-1 is termed a pseudogene. The CDR3 is 11 amino acids. In DNA, the CDR3 is TGTGCCAGCAGCAGGCCGGAGACCCAGTACTTC. It translates to CASSRPETQYF.

In this sample, this clonotype turned up many times. The V and J genes are TRBV12-3 or TRBV12-4 and TRBJ1-1; D not certain. Trimming took off 6 bases at V and 11 bases at J, with 10 bases between the two ends. The CDR3 has 10 amino acids. DNA of the CDR3: TGTGCCAGCAGCCCCTCAGAGGCTTTCTTT. Residues: CASSPSEAFF.

Ten or more counts support this clonotype. For the CDR3, the DNA is TGTGCCATCAGTGACCGGACAGGGGGCAACGAGCAGTACTTC. This translates into CAISDRTGGNEQYF. The chain recombines TRBV10-3 with TRBJ2-7; TRBD1 agrees at 11 bases. V lost 3 bases to trimming and J lost 5 bases; unmatched junction nucleotides: 3. This CDR3 is built from 14 residues. Germline CDR1 ENHRY, CDR2 SYGVKD.

This clonotype has ten or more counts. In nucleotides, the CDR3 is TGTGCCAGCAGTCCCAGGCCACAAATCTCATCTGGGGCCAACGTCCTGACTTTC. The encoded protein is CASSPRPQISSGANVLTF. The chain uses TRBV28 and TRBJ2-6; D unresolved. Germline V gene data show CDR1 as MDHEN and CDR2 as SYDVKM. The CDR3 covers 18 residues. Between the trimmed V and J ends, which lost 5 bases and 1 base, there was a span of 18 bases. Drawing the rest from reference TRBV28 and TRBJ2-6, the complete variable domain is DVKVTQSSRYLVKRTGEKVFLECVQDMDHENMFWYRQDPGLGLRLIYFSYDVKMKEKGDIPEGYSVSREKKERFSLILESASTNQTSMYLCASSPRPQISSGANVLTFGAGSRLTVL.

This clonotype was recorded only once. This may be a read error, as it is one base from a much larger clone. This chain joins TRBV5-4 and TRBJ2-3, with a tentative D call TRBD2 (5 bases). V lost 6 bases to trimming and J lost 1 base, with 18 bases between them. Germline CDR1 is SGHNT and CDR2 is YYREEE (reference sequence). This CDR3 has 16 residues. DNA for the CDR3: TGTGCCAGCACCTTTGTAGGGCGGCGGGGCACAGATACGCAGTATTTT. Amino acids: CASTFVGRRGTDTQYF.

Many counts were recorded for this clonotype. The CDR3 region is CASSLAGQPNEKLFF. The DNA for the CDR3 is TGTGCCAGCAGTTTAGCGGGACAGCCTAATGAAAAACTGTTTTTT. The genes are TRBV28 and TRBJ1-4; TRBD1 aligns across 7 bases. Germline CDR1 is MDHEN and CDR2 is SYDVKM. There are 15 residues in the CDR3. V was clipped by 2 bases and J by 3 bases; unmatched bases: 3.

This clonotype was counted only a few times. The rearrangement uses TRBV7-2 and TRBJ2-5; 7 nucleotides align to TRBD1. Germline V gene sequence: CDR1 SGHTA, CDR2 FQGNSA. The length of the CDR3 is 16 residues. With 5 bases clipped from V and 2 bases from J, the junction kept 11 bases outside the gene matches. CDR3 region: CASSAPDRASQETQYF. CDR3 nucleotide sequence: TGTGCCAGCAGCGCCCCTGACAGGGCGAGTCAAGAGACCCAGTACTTC.

At least ten counts were recorded for this clonotype. The chain has TRBV7-6 and TRBJ2-5; weak D call: TRBD2 (6 bases). The CDR3 is 15 residues long. V shed 4 bases and J shed 4 bases, with 16 bases lying between them. The germline CDR1 and CDR2 sequences are SGHVS and FNYEAQ. The CDR3 loop reads CASSSPEEGRETQYF. The CDR3 bases are TGTGCCAGCAGCTCCCCCGAGGAGGGCAGAGAGACCCAGTACTTC.

This clonotype was picked up many times. This sequence joins TRBV20-1 and TRBJ1-1, with 7 nucleotides matching TRBD1. After removal of 4 bases from V and 5 bases from J, the junction contained 10 bases not matched to a gene. The CDR3 loop spans 14 amino acids. CDR1 and CDR2 from the germline V gene are DFQATT and SNEGSKA (reference sequence). The CDR3 sequence: CSATHPRGATEAFF. The DNA for the CDR3 is TGCAGTGCTACCCATCCCAGGGGGGCAACTGAAGCTTTCTTT.

This clonotype was seen ten or more times. V usage is TRBV15 and J usage is TRBJ2-3; maybe TRBD1 (5 bases). Germline CDR1 reads LNHNV; CDR2 reads YYDKDF (reference sequence). CDR3 length: 16 residues. Deletions cut 1 base from V and 1 base from J, with 12 bases between. The CDR3 protein is CATSRGRVVGTDTQYF. CDR3 nucleotides: TGTGCCACCAGCAGAGGCAGGGTGGTCGGCACAGATACGCAGTATTTT.

A remark on this clonotype: Just one base apart from a much larger clone, this may be a read error. The V call is TRBV9, the J call TRBJ2-2; 10 bases are a match to TRBD2. CDR3 length: 14 residues. The germline CDR1 and CDR2 sequences are SGDLS and YYNGEE. The CDR3 loop is CACSGGASTGELFF. The CDR3 DNA is TGTGCCTGCAGCGGGGGGGCGTCCACCGGGGAGCTGTTTTTT.

This clonotype has a count of ten or more. The chain has TRBV29-1 and TRBJ2-7; either TRBD1 or TRBD2 may supply D (5 bases each). Trimming took off 4 bases at V and 2 bases at J, with 15 bases between the two ends. There are 14 residues in the CDR3. CDR1 and CDR2 (germline): SQVTM, ANQGSEA. The CDR3 region has the DNA TGCAGCGTTGTAGACCGGGACGGACCCTACGAGCAGTACTTC. It specifies CSVVDRDGPYEQYF.

The CDR3 here is CASSPISVPVWEQYF. The CDR3 bases are TGTGCCAGCAGTCCTATATCCGTCCCTGTCTGGGAGCAGTACTTC. J is TRBJ2-7 and V is TRBV28; D is unclear. The CDR3 consists of 15 residues. V shed 5 bases and J shed 7 bases, with 21 bases lying between them. Germline assignment: CDR1 MDHEN and CDR2 SYDVKM.

Ten or more counts support this clonotype. V is TRBV20-1 and J is TRBJ1-5; 10 bases are a match to TRBD1. The V gene's germline CDR1 is DFQATT and CDR2 SNEGSKA (reference sequence). The CDR3 has 16 amino acids. Trimming removed 5 bases from V and 1 base from J; junction bases left unmatched: 8. Here the CDR3 reads CSAPGTGAASNQPQHF. The DNA of the CDR3 is TGCAGTGCTCCCGGGACAGGGGCGGCGAGCAATCAGCCCCAGCATTTT.

The V call is TRBV20-1, the J call TRBJ1-2; 11 nucleotides agree with TRBD1. V dropped 0 bases and J dropped 7; count of bases not matched to a gene: 1. The CDR3 runs 13 residues. CDR1 DFQATT and CDR2 SNEGSKA come from the germline V gene (reference sequence). CDR3 nucleotides: TGCAGTGCTAGAGATGGGACAGGGGGTGGCTACACCTTC. This gives the protein CSARDGTGGGYTF.

This clonotype has at least ten counts. At one end the junction does not follow the germline gene, possibly because of a read error. V usage is TRBV5-6 and J usage is TRBJ2-7, with 9 positions matching TRBD1. This CDR3 has 15 residues. The germline V gene has CDR1 SGHDT and CDR2 YYEEEE. CDR3 in DNA: TGTGCCAGCAGCCCCGGGACAGGGTCCTACTACCAGCAGTACTTC. This codes for CASSPGTGSYYQQYF.

This clonotype was detected ten times or more. This chain links TRBV28 with TRBJ2-3, with 11 bases matching TRBD1. Germline V CDR1 and CDR2: MDHEN, SYDVKM. Unmatched junction bases numbered 6, after V lost 2 bases and J lost 5 bases. This CDR3 contains 16 residues. This CDR3 reads CASSLGWTGGRDTQYF. As DNA, the CDR3 is TGTGCCAGCAGTTTAGGCTGGACAGGGGGCAGAGATACGCAGTATTTT.

At least ten counts were recorded for this clonotype. The V gene is TRBV5-1, the J gene TRBJ2-7; 7 bases fit TRBD2. Germline CDR1 reads SGHRS; CDR2 reads YFSETQ. There are 16 residues in the CDR3. V lost 1 base, J lost 2 bases, and 9 bases stayed unmatched. CDR3 amino acids: CASSLTPGGSTYEQYF. CDR3 sequence (DNA): TGCGCCAGCAGCTTGACTCCGGGCGGGAGTACCTACGAGCAGTACTTC.

This clonotype was picked up many times. This rearrangement joins TRBV29-1 to TRBJ2-3, with D unclear. V lost 0 bases, J lost 2 bases, and 6 bases lay in between. Per the germline V gene, CDR1 is SQVTM and CDR2 is ANQGSEA. The CDR3 consists of 13 residues. In DNA, the CDR3 is TGCAGCGTTGAAGATCCTGTCACAGATACGCAGTATTTT. It specifies CSVEDPVTDTQYF.

This clonotype was seen repeatedly, ten times or more. This rearrangement joins TRBV2 to TRBJ1-4; D not certain. The CDR3 runs to 12 residues. The V end lost 3 bases, the J end lost 8 bases, and 7 bases lay between the germline ends. The V gene's germline CDR1 is SNHLY and CDR2 FYNNEI. The CDR3 protein is CASSDQREKLFF. CDR3 DNA sequence: TGTGCCAGCAGTGACCAGAGGGAAAAACTGTTTTTT. The full variable domain, its missing parts supplied by reference TRBV2 and TRBJ1-4, is EPEVTQTPSHQVTQMGQEVILRCVPISNHLYFYWYRQILGQKVEFLVSFYNNEISEKSEIFDDQFSVERPDGSNFTLKIRSTKLEDSAMYFCASSDQREKLFFGSGTQLSVL.

This clonotype was seen more than once but under ten times. V and J are TRBV4-1 and TRBJ1-1; TRBD1 agrees at 12 bases. Germline-derived CDR1 and CDR2 are MGHRA and YSYEKL. This CDR3 contains 16 residues. V lost 4 bases, J lost 4 bases, and 7 bases stayed unmatched. The CDR3: CASSLRDRGRGTEAFF. CDR3 nucleotides: TGCGCCAGCAGCCTCCGGGACAGGGGGCGAGGCACTGAAGCTTTCTTT.

This clonotype was seen repeatedly, ten times or more. The gene calls are TRBV7-9 and TRBJ1-5, with D possibly being TRBD1 (5 bases). Germline values: CDR1 SEHNR, CDR2 FQNEAQ (reference sequence). The CDR3 consists of 14 residues. Trimming left V 5 bases short and J 2 bases short, with 10 bases between. The CDR3: CASSRRDGNQPQHF. The CDR3 DNA reads as TGTGCCAGCAGCCGCCGGGACGGCAATCAGCCCCAGCATTTT. Full variable domain (remainder filled in from reference TRBV7-9 and TRBJ1-5): DTGVSQNPRHKITKRGQNVTFRCDPISEHNRLYWYRQTLGQGPEFLTYFQNEAQLEKSRLLSDRFSAERPKGSFSTLEIQRTEQGDSAMYLCASSRRDGNQPQHFGDGTRLSIL.

The chain carries TRBV18 and TRBJ2-1; D may be TRBD1 (6 bases). V lost 3 bases and J 0 bases, leaving 9 bases between the germline ends. The CDR3 covers 15 residues. Germline CDR1 KGHSH, CDR2 LQKENI. CDR3 coding DNA: TGTGCCAGCTCACCCGGGACATTCTCCTACAATGAGCAGTTCTTC. Translation: CASSPGTFSYNEQFF.